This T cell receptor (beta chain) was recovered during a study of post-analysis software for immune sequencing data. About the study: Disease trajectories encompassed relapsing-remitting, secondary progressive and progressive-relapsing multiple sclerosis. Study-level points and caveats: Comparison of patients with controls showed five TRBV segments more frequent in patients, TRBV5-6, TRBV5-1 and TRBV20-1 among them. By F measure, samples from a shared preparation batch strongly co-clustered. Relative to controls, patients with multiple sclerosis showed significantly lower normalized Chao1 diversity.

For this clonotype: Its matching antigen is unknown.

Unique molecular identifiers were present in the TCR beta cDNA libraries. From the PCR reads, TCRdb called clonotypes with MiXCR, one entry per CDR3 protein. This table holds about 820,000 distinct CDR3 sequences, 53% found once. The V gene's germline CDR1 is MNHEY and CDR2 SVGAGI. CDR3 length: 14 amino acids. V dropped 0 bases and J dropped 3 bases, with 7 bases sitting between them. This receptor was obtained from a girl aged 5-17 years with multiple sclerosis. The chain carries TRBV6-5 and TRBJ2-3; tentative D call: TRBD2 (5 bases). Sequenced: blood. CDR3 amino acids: CASSYSEATDTQYF. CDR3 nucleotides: TGTGCCAGCAGTTACTCGGAGGCGACAGATACGCAGTATTTT.